These T cell receptor beta chains were read from a single sample in a study of blood T cell repertoires in COVID-19. Measured with immunoSEQ multiplex PCR; TCRdb has only the in-frame clones, and not every one. The data show approximately 300,000 clones, 65% to 85% seen once. Sample: peripheral blood. These receptors were collected from a woman aged 45-60 years with acute or convalescent COVID-19. Both conserved end residues are part of each CDR3. A D gene is named only where the DNA matches it firmly. Some rows have no size entry. The others give once, few or many, or a class for an expanded clone.

d_call,v_call,j_call,clone_size,cdr3_nt,cdr3_aa
TRBD1,TRBV5-4,TRBJ2-2,NA,TGTGCCAGCAGCGTGATCAACAGGGGGCCGGGCGGGGAGCTGTTTTTT,CASSVINRGPGGELFF
NA,TRBV19,TRBJ1-5,once,TGTGCCACTCAAGTTCGGGGCGGGAGTCAGCCCCAGCATTTT,CATQVRGGSQPQHF
NA,TRBV11-1,TRBJ1-2,NA,TGTGCCAGCAGCTTAGCGGACACGGCTCGCACCTTC,CASSLADTARTF
TRBD1,TRBV30,TRBJ2-5,NA,TGTGCCTGGGAAACAGGGGTGGGCGAGACCCAGTACTTC,CAWETGVGETQYF
NA,TRBV6-5,TRBJ2-3,NA,TGTGCCAGCACTGGCGGGGATCGGATTACGCAGTATTTT,CASTGGDRITQYF
NA,TRBV11-2,TRBJ2-5,NA,TGTGCCAGCAACGCCCAGACGGGAGAGACCCAGTACTTC,CASNAQTGETQYF
TRBD2,TRBV18,TRBJ2-3,NA,TGTGCCAGCTCACCACGACTAGCGGGGCCCACAGATACGCAGTATTTT,CASSPRLAGPTDTQYF
NA,TRBV6-5,TRBJ1-2,NA,TGTGCCAGCAGTTACCAGGAGAGAGGACAGAACACCTTC,CASSYQERGQNTF
NA,TRBV2,TRBJ1-6,NA,TGTGCCAGCAGAGTTGAGAGGAATTCACCCCTCCACTTT,CASRVERNSPLHF
NA,TRBV27,TRBJ2-1,NA,TGTGCCAGCAGTTTTTATGGCCGGGACAATGAGCAGTTCTTC,CASSFYGRDNEQFF
NA,TRBV2,TRBJ1-6,NA,TGTGCCAGCAGTGAACAGAGGAATTCACCCCTCCACTTT,CASSEQRNSPLHF
TRBD2,TRBV10-3,TRBJ2-3,NA,TGTGCCAGTTACGTGGGACTAGCGGGGGGGCTGTCCGGCACAGATACGCAGTATTTT,CASYVGLAGGLSGTDTQYF
TRBD1,TRBV5-1,TRBJ1-1,NA,TGCGCCAGCAGCTTGGAAGGCGCAGGGGGAAAATTT,CASSLEGAGGKF
NA,TRBV29-1,TRBJ1-4,once,TGCAGCGTACTCTCATACGAAAAACTGTTTTTT,CSVLSYEKLFF
NA,TRBV3-1/TRBV3-2,TRBJ1-2,NA,TGTGCCAGCAGCCCCAGGGGTCTTGGCTACACCTTC,CASSPRGLGYTF
NA,TRBV7-2,TRBJ2-1,NA,TGTGCCAGCAGCCGCGAAGTAGCGAGCTCCTACAATGAGCAGTTCTTC,CASSREVASSYNEQFF
NA,TRBV6-5,TRBJ1-2,once,TGTGCCAGCAGTCCCTCAGTCAGTGACTATGGCTACACCTTC,CASSPSVSDYGYTF
TRBD2,TRBV3-1/TRBV3-2,TRBJ2-1,NA,TGTGCCAGCAGCCAAGGGAGCGGGAGGTCCTACAATGAGCAGTTCTTC,CASSQGSGRSYNEQFF
TRBD1,TRBV19,TRBJ1-1,NA,TGTGCCAGTAGACGGGGGACAGAGAACACTGAAGCTTTCTTT,CASRRGTENTEAFF
NA,TRBV11-3,TRBJ1-3,once,TGTGCCAGCAGCTCAGGCCCCTCTGGAAACACCATATATTTT,CASSSGPSGNTIYF
TRBD2,TRBV12-5,TRBJ2-3,NA,TGTGCTAGTGGTTTGGTAGGGCTAGCGGGAGAGGAAGATACGCAGTATTTT,CASGLVGLAGEEDTQYF
NA,TRBV6-4,TRBJ1-6,NA,TGTGCCAGCAGTGACAGCGACTCTTCCCTCCACTTT,CASSDSDSSLHF
TRBD2,TRBV24-1,TRBJ2-1,once,TGTGCCCTCCGGACGGGGGGGGTTTCCTACAATGAGCAGTTCTTC,CALRTGGVSYNEQFF
NA,TRBV7-2,TRBJ2-2,NA,TGTGCCAGCAGCTTAGGGCGAGGATACACCGGGGAGCTGTTTTTT,CASSLGRGYTGELFF
NA,TRBV5-4,TRBJ2-2,NA,TGTGCCAGCAGCGGGGCCGACAGGAACACCGGGGAGCTGTTTTTT,CASSGADRNTGELFF
NA,TRBV10-3,TRBJ1-5,once,TGTGCCATCAGTGAGGGACAGACCAATCAGCCCCAGCATTTT,CAISEGQTNQPQHF
TRBD2,TRBV7-3,TRBJ2-1,NA,TGTGCCAGCAGTCCCATAGCGGGGAGCTCCTACAATGAGCAGTTCTTC,CASSPIAGSSYNEQFF
NA,TRBV5-8,TRBJ1-5,few,TGTGCCAGCAGCTCAGGGGAAGAGAGCAATCAGCCCCAGCATTTT,CASSSGEESNQPQHF
TRBD1,TRBV4-2,TRBJ2-1,NA,TGTGCCAGCAGCCAAGCCGGGACAGCCTCCTACAATGAGCAGTTCTTC,CASSQAGTASYNEQFF
TRBD1,TRBV5-5,TRBJ1-2,once,TGTGCCAGCAGCTTGGGGACAGGCTCTAACTATGGCTACACCTTC,CASSLGTGSNYGYTF
TRBD2,TRBV6-5,TRBJ2-2,once,TGTGCCAGCAGAGCGGGAGTAAGCACCGGGGAGCTGTTTTTT,CASRAGVSTGELFF
TRBD1,TRBV6-4,TRBJ1-5,NA,TGTGCCAGCAGTGATAAGCCGAGACAGGGGTGTGGTAGCAATCAGCCCCAGCATTTT,CASSDKPRQGCGSNQPQHF